The 25 T cell receptor beta chains below were found in one sample sequenced in a study of blood T cell repertoires in COVID-19 (dated by TCRdb to 2018 to 2020). The receptor library was made with the immunoSEQ multiplex PCR assay. As stored in TCRdb, this immuneACCESS dataset retains in-frame rearrangements with V and J assigned. A fraction of the clones does not appear; measured against another copy, unresolved V genes explain less than half of the discrepancy, and the remainder lacks a known reason. The sample has about 360,000 clones on record, around nine tenths of them singletons. The ten largest clones represent 3% of the sample. The sample comprised peripheral blood. The receptor source for this set is a human donor in a cohort sampled during active COVID-19.

This rearrangement joins TRBV18 to TRBJ2-3; TRBD2 aligns across 13 bases. Per the germline V gene, CDR1 is KGHSH and CDR2 is LQKENI. The CDR3 has 15 residues. V lost 3 bases and J lost 5; bases outside the gene matches: 2. The CDR3 DNA sequence: TGTGCCAGCTCACCCCGGACTAGCGGGGGAGATACGCAGTATTTT. Translation: CASSPRTSGGDTQYF.

The J gene is TRBJ2-1, the V gene TRBV7-9; D gene unclear. Trimming stripped 7 bases from V and 0 bases from J, with 13 bases between. The CDR3 is 15 residues long. Germline V gene lookup returns CDR1 SEHNR and CDR2 FQNEAQ (reference sequence). CDR3 loop: CASTPFLASYNEQFF. Here the CDR3 DNA reads TGTGCCAGCACCCCCTTTTTGGCCTCCTACAATGAGCAGTTCTTC.

V gene TRBV15 combines with J gene TRBJ2-7; 8 bases map to TRBD1. Trimming took 4 bases from V and 2 from J; bases not matched to a gene: 4. Germline loops: CDR1 LNHNV, CDR2 YYDKDF (reference sequence). The CDR3 sequence is 14 residues long. The chain's CDR3 is CATSKRTGTYEQYF. The CDR3 nucleotides read TGTGCCACCAGCAAGCGGACAGGGACCTACGAGCAGTACTTC.

CDR3 protein: CASSLGGSPADEQFF. In DNA form, the CDR3 reads TGCGCCAGCAGCTTGGGGGGCTCGCCGGCTGATGAGCAGTTCTTC. This chain uses TRBV5-1 with TRBJ2-1, with a possible D match to TRBD1 (5 bases). Germline CDR1 reads SGHRS; CDR2 reads YFSETQ. This CDR3 has 15 residues. V was clipped by 0 bases and J by 8 bases, with 15 bases between them.

This chain connects TRBV30 to TRBJ1-4; tentative D call: TRBD1 (6 bases). Trimming stripped 3 bases from V and 5 bases from J, with 16 bases between. This CDR3 is 15 amino acids long. The germline CDR1 and CDR2 sequences are GTSNPN and SVGIG (reference sequence). The CDR3 spells CAWSATGYGNEKLFF. The CDR3 nucleotides read TGTGCCTGGAGCGCCACAGGGTATGGGAATGAAAAACTGTTTTTT.

Here the CDR3 reads CASSEGQPNQPQHF. The CDR3 nucleotides are TGTGCCAGCAGCGAAGGACAACCCAATCAGCCCCAGCATTTT. V is TRBV7-8 and J is TRBJ1-5, with D possibly TRBD1 on 5 matching bases. Germline V CDR1 and CDR2: SGHVS, FQNEAQ. CDR3 length: 14 amino acids. With 5 bases removed from V and 3 bases from J, the gap between germline ends came to 11 bases. The full variable domain, in which reference TRBV7-8 and TRBJ1-5 provide the parts outside the CDR3, is GAGVSQSPRYKVAKRGQDVALRCDPISGHVSLFWYQQALGQGPEFLTYFQNEAQLDKSGLPSDRFFAERPEGSVSTLKIQRTQQEDSAVYLCASSEGQPNQPQHFGDGTRLSIL.

V and J are TRBV19 and TRBJ1-2; the D gene is possibly TRBD1 (5 bases). The V end was cut by 0 bases, the J end by 5 bases, with 13 bases between. CDR1 is LNHDA, CDR2 SQIVND, per germline (reference sequence). This CDR3 comprises 15 residues. In DNA, the CDR3 is TGTGCCAGTAGTATAGATCGGCAGGGAGGATATGGCTACACCTTC. It translates to CASSIDRQGGYGYTF.

The rearrangement links TRBV5-1 to TRBJ2-1; D is perhaps TRBD1 (5 bases). Germline CDR1 and CDR2: SGHRS and YFSETQ. The CDR3 has 15 amino acids. Trimming took 0 bases from V and 12 from J, leaving 19 bases between them. The CDR3 DNA follows: TGCGCCAGCAGCTTGGATGGGCAGGGTTTTCTGGGGCAGTTCTTC. It yields the protein CASSLDGQGFLGQFF.

The gene calls are TRBV4-1 and TRBJ1-6; 7 bases line up with TRBD1. The trim removed 2 bases at V and 7 bases at J, leaving 2 bases unmatched. Germline CDR1 reads MGHRA; CDR2 reads YSYEKL. This CDR3 is 14 amino acids long. This CDR3 reads CASSQYRGNSPLHF. DNA for the CDR3: TGCGCCAGCAGCCAATACAGGGGAAATTCACCCCTCCACTTT.

The CDR3: CASSLEAIYTMNTEAFF. The CDR3, as DNA: TGTGCCAGCAGCTTAGAGGCCATATACACTATGAACACTGAAGCTTTCTTT. The chain carries TRBV13 and TRBJ1-1; D is unclear. The V end was cut by 1 base, the J end by 0 bases, with 15 bases between. Per the germline V gene, CDR1 is PRHDT and CDR2 is FYEKMQ (reference sequence). This CDR3 is built from 17 residues. Full variable domain (missing parts from reference TRBV13 and TRBJ1-1): AAGVIQSPRHLIKEKRETATLKCYPIPRHDTVYWYQQGPGQDPQFLISFYEKMQSDKGSIPDRFSAQQFSDYHSELNMSSLELGDSALYFCASSLEAIYTMNTEAFFGQGTRLTVV.

J is TRBJ2-6 and V is TRBV9; TRBD2 matches 7 bases. This CDR3 region has 14 residues. The V and J ends lost 4 bases and 10 bases, in that order; junction bases with no gene match: 8. From germline, CDR1 is SGDLS and CDR2 YYNGEE. The CDR3 nucleotides read TGTGCCAGCAGCCTCCGGACTAGTGGAAACGTCCTGACTTTC. Its protein product is CASSLRTSGNVLTF.

This clone was counted a single time. CDR3 DNA sequence: TGTGCCAGTAGTCTTTCTATCCCGGAGACCCAGTACTTC. This gives the protein CASSLSIPETQYF. The chain uses TRBV19 and TRBJ2-5; D not certain. The CDR3 runs to 13 residues. Germline V lookup: CDR1 LNHDA, CDR2 SQIVND (reference sequence). With 5 bases removed from V and 5 bases from J, the gap between germline ends came to 12 bases.

The genes are TRBV6-1 and TRBJ2-1, with 12 bases matching TRBD2. V gave up 1 base and J gave up 6 bases; unmatched junction bases: 1. This CDR3 contains 15 residues. Germline CDR1 MNHNS, CDR2 SASEGT. Here the CDR3 DNA reads TGTGCCAGCAGTGAAGGACTAGCGGGAGCCAATGAGCAGTTCTTC. As protein: CASSEGLAGANEQFF.

This sequence joins TRBV5-1 and TRBJ2-5, with D maybe TRBD2 (6 bases). This CDR3 is built from 14 residues. V lost 1 base to trimming and J lost 5 bases, with 12 bases between them. The germline V gene encodes CDR1 SGHRS and CDR2 YFSETQ. This CDR3 reads CASSLSWEVETQYF. CDR3 DNA: TGCGCCAGCAGCTTGTCTTGGGAGGTTGAGACCCAGTACTTC.

This chain connects TRBV27 to TRBJ2-1; a weak D match, TRBD1 (6 bases). Germline lookup yields CDR1 MNHEY and CDR2 SMNVEV (reference sequence). V shed 0 bases and J shed 7 bases, with 7 bases lying between them. The CDR3 totals 13 residues. The CDR3 bases are TGTGCCAGCAGTTTATCGACAGGTAATGAGCAGTTCTTC. Translated: CASSLSTGNEQFF.

The J gene is TRBJ1-1, the V gene TRBV5-1, with no clear D. The ends were cut back, 4 bases at V and 1 base at J, with 14 bases in the middle. Germline CDR1 SGHRS, CDR2 YFSETQ. CDR3 length: 15 amino acids. CDR3 sequence reads: CASSAASTGNTEAFF. CDR3 sequence (DNA): TGCGCCAGCAGCGCGGCCAGTACGGGGAACACTGAAGCTTTCTTT.

The CDR3 protein is CASSSRGDRPSNYEQYF. The CDR3 DNA is TGTGCCAGCAGCTCCCGTGGGGACAGGCCTTCGAATTACGAGCAGTACTTC. The J gene is TRBJ2-7, the V gene TRBV7-6, with 8 positions matching TRBD1. The CDR3 has 17 amino acids. The V gene's germline CDR1 is SGHVS and CDR2 FNYEAQ. The trim removed 4 bases at V and 4 bases at J, leaving 15 bases unmatched.

Notes on this clone: Other nucleotide sequences in the sample specify the same CDR3. The V gene is TRBV27, the J gene TRBJ2-7, with 9 bases matching TRBD1. The ends lost 6 bases at V and 2 bases at J; junction bases unmatched: 5. CDR3 length: 14 residues. Germline CDR1 MNHEY, CDR2 SMNVEV (reference sequence). The CDR3 sequence is CASSLDRGTYEQYF. The CDR3 nucleotides are TGTGCCAGCAGCTTGGACAGGGGAACCTACGAGCAGTACTTC.

The rearrangement uses TRBV27 and TRBJ1-2; D is ambiguous. The CDR3 length is 13 residues. The germline CDR1 and CDR2 sequences are MNHEY and SMNVEV (reference sequence). V was cut by 0 bases and J by 3 bases, with 5 bases left in between. The CDR3 DNA is TGTGCCAGCAGTTTATCCTCGGACTATGGCTACACCTTC. Protein sequence: CASSLSSDYGYTF.

The chain has TRBV11-2 and TRBJ2-1; 9 positions match TRBD2. The ends lost 8 bases at V and 2 bases at J; junction bases unmatched: 13. The CDR3 covers 17 residues. Germline V gene lookup returns CDR1 SGHAT and CDR2 FQNNGV. The CDR3 here is CASGRLWREGPYNEQFF. CDR3 sequence (DNA): TGTGCCAGCGGACGGTTATGGCGGGAGGGCCCCTACAATGAGCAGTTCTTC.

This clone has more than one count but fewer than ten. This chain links TRBV7-9 with TRBJ2-7; 7 bases are a match to TRBD1. The CDR3 contains 15 residues. Trimming removed 4 bases from V and 4 bases from J; junction bases left unmatched: 10. Looked up from germline, CDR1 is SEHNR and CDR2 is FQNEAQ (reference sequence). The chain's CDR3 is CASSSTGVRAYEQYF. Written as DNA, the CDR3 is TGTGCCAGCAGCTCCACAGGGGTGAGGGCTTACGAGCAGTACTTC.

This clone turned up a few times. The chain employs TRBV4-1 and TRBJ1-5; 7 bases match TRBD1. The CDR3 covers 15 residues. The germline V gene encodes CDR1 MGHRA and CDR2 YSYEKL. Trimming at V came to 1 base and at J to 8 bases, leaving 8 bases not matched to a gene. The CDR3 DNA sequence: TGCGCCAGCAGCCAAGGGGTGGACAGGTGGGAGCCCCAGCATTTT. It is translated as CASSQGVDRWEPQHF.

This clone has just one count. The chain carries TRBV7-3 and TRBJ2-3, with TRBD2 matching 7 bases. The V segment lost 5 bases and the J segment 2 bases; nucleotides outside the gene matches: 7. The germline gives CDR1 SGHTA, CDR2 FQGTGA. CDR3 length: 15 amino acids. In DNA, the CDR3 is TGTGCCAGCAGCCCTACTAGCGCGGTCACAGATACGCAGTATTTT. Translation gives CASSPTSAVTDTQYF.

The chain uses TRBV4-2 and TRBJ1-5, with D possibly matching TRBD1 (6 bases). Trimming removed 1 base from V and 2 bases from J, with 9 bases in between. Germline CDR1 LGHNA, CDR2 YNFKEQ. The CDR3 has 15 residues. The chain's CDR3 is CASSQGQERNQPQHF. The DNA for the CDR3 is TGTGCCAGCAGCCAAGGACAGGAACGCAATCAGCCCCAGCATTTT.

J is TRBJ1-2 and V is TRBV4-1, with 7 nucleotides matching TRBD1. CDR1 and CDR2 from the germline V gene are MGHRA and YSYEKL. The CDR3 contains 15 residues. J lost 4 bases, V lost 6 bases, and 11 bases had no gene match. The CDR3 region is CASSPPPGTVYGYTF. CDR3 DNA: TGCGCCAGCAGTCCGCCCCCTGGGACAGTCTATGGCTACACCTTC.